The following is a TCR beta chain sequence with its context. Its target is unknown. Germline V gene data show CDR1 as LNHDA and CDR2 as SQIVND (reference sequence). Trimming cost V 1 base and J 0 bases, with 9 bases left between them. CDR3 length: 15 residues. This entry belongs to a study of shared clonotypes between healthy human individuals. Study background: Used for every donor were three CD4 naive, three CD4 memory, two CD8 naive and one CD8 memory plate. Study-wide results and caveats: Represented diversity (both genetic and exposure-history) was limited by the small number of donors.

Assay: immunoSEQ multiplex PCR; the TCRdb copy retains only in-frame clones and omits some. The data show almost 750,000 clones, roughly two thirds seen once. This receptor was obtained from a woman in her thirties in good health. V usage is TRBV19 and J usage is TRBJ1-1, with D uncertain. What was sequenced was memory CD4+ T cells sorted from blood. Subset specified: CD45RA-negative fraction. DNA of the CDR3: TGTGCCAGTAGTATAGGGTTCAGGATGAACACTGAAGCTTTCTTT. This encodes CASSIGFRMNTEAFF.